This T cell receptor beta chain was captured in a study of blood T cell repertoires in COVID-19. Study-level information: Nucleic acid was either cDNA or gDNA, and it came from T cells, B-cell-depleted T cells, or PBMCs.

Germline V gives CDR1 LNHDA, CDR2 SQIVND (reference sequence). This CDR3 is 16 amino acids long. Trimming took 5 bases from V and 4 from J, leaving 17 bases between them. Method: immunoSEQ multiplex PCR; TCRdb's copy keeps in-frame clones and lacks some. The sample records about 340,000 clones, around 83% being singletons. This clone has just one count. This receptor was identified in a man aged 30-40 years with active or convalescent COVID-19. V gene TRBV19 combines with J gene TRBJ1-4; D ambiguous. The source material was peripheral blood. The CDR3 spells CASSLPLGSYNEKLFF. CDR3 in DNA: TGTGCCAGTAGTTTACCCCTCGGGTCGTATAATGAAAAACTGTTTTTT.